This record looks at one T cell receptor beta chain sequence and its context. The antigen is undetermined. The data derive from a study of cytomegalovirus exposure and HLA in healthy donors. Whole-study findings and limits: In presence/absence analyses, roughly uniform sequencing depth across donors was assumed. Productive status was seen about 90% or about 30% of the time for most TCR beta V segments in an earlier analysis.

Vbeta (60) and Jbeta (13) primers were used in the PCR. This table comes from immunoSEQ multiplex PCR, and its TCRdb copy is limited to in-frame clones, with some not included. The sample holds 90,000 to 100,000 clones. Looked up from germline, CDR1 is LNHNV and CDR2 is YYDKDF (reference sequence). The CDR3 sequence is 15 residues long. As for the donors, each was a healthy bone marrow donor. This TCR was sampled from a woman in her twenties or thirties in good health and CMV-seronegative. Sequencing was carried out using PBMCs. The chain links TRBV15 to TRBJ2-5; D is perhaps TRBD2 (6 bases). The J call may not be correct, given that the DNA end is closer to TRBJ2-7. The CDR3 DNA follows: TGTGCCACCAGTTTGGAGGGTGGAAGCGTCTACGAGCAGTACTTC. Its translation: CATSLEGGSVYEQYF.